One sample yielded the 17 T cell receptor beta chains listed below, sequenced in a study of shared clonotypes between healthy human individuals. Assay: immunoSEQ multiplex PCR; the TCRdb copy retains only in-frame clones and omits some. The table lists roughly 640,000 clones, around two thirds of them singletons. Sequencing used memory CD4+ T cells sorted from blood. The subset: CD45RA-negative fraction. These receptors were taken from a woman between 25 and 40 years old in good health.

This chain links TRBV13 with TRBJ2-7, with 14 bases fitting TRBD2. CDR1 is PRHDT and CDR2 is FYEKMQ in the germline V gene (reference sequence). The CDR3 totals 14 residues. The ends lost 5 bases at V and 6 bases at J; junction bases unmatched: 3. The CDR3 sequence: CASSRGTSGSEQYF. In DNA, the CDR3 is TGTGCCAGCAGCCGCGGGACTAGCGGGAGCGAGCAGTACTTC.

A few counts support this clone. This specimen includes other DNA sequences encoding the same CDR3. This sequence joins TRBV11-2 and TRBJ1-2; possibly TRBD1 for D (6 bases). The germline CDR1 and CDR2 sequences are SGHAT and FQNNGV. The V end was cut by 5 bases, the J end by 8 bases, with 15 bases between. This CDR3 is built from 13 residues. As DNA, the CDR3 is TGTGCCAGCAGCCCGGGGGGGGGCGGCGGCTACACCTTC. Its translation: CASSPGGGGGYTF.

In this sample, this clone turned up a few times. The rearrangement links TRBV11-2 to TRBJ1-4; weak D call: TRBD1 (6 bases). The V end lost 6 bases, the J end lost 0 bases, and 14 bases lay between the germline ends. The germline gives CDR1 SGHAT, CDR2 FQNNGV. This CDR3 has 16 residues. This CDR3 is CASSPYRDATNEKLFF. For the CDR3, the DNA is TGTGCCAGCAGTCCCTACAGGGATGCAACTAATGAAAAACTGTTTTTT.

V gene TRBV18 combines with J gene TRBJ2-7, with D perhaps matching TRBD1 (6 bases). The V gene's germline CDR1 is KGHSH and CDR2 LQKENI. Trimming left V 5 bases short and J 6 bases short, with 14 bases between. The CDR3 length is 13 residues. CDR3 in amino acids: CASSTGTTREQYF. CDR3 in DNA: TGTGCCAGCTCAACGGGGACAACGCGCGAGCAGTACTTC. The variable domain in full, with the rest retrieved from reference TRBV18 and TRBJ2-7, is NAGVMQNPRHLVRRRGQEARLRCSPMKGHSHVYWYRQLPEEGLKFMVYLQKENIIDESGMPKERFSAEFPKEGPSILRIQQVVRGDSAAYFCASSTGTTREQYFGPGTRLTVT.

This clone was counted between two and nine times. This chain connects TRBV27 to TRBJ2-7, with TRBD1 matching 7 bases. The CDR3 runs 13 residues. The germline CDR1 and CDR2 sequences are MNHEY and SMNVEV (reference sequence). V dropped 7 bases and J dropped 5; count of bases not matched to a gene: 8. In DNA, the CDR3 is TGTGCCAGCACTCGACAGGGTACTCACGAGCAGTACTTC. Translated, it gives CASTRQGTHEQYF.

The chain carries TRBV2 and TRBJ1-5; D might be TRBD1 (5 bases). V lost 7 bases and J 3 bases, leaving 16 bases between the germline ends. The CDR3 sequence is 15 residues long. CDR1 is SNHLY and CDR2 is FYNNEI in the germline V gene. The chain's CDR3 is CASKTDNGPNQPQHF. In DNA, the CDR3 is TGTGCCAGCAAAACGGACAACGGTCCCAATCAGCCCCAGCATTTT.

On this clone itself: The likely explanation is a read error, given a far larger clone one base away. The gene calls are TRBV5-1 and TRBJ2-2, with 10 bases matching TRBD1. V shed 4 bases and J 4 bases; nucleotides not matched to a gene: 4. The CDR3 consists of 15 residues. Germline CDR1 SGHRS, CDR2 YFSETQ. CDR3 amino acids: CASSPWTGGTGELFF. The CDR3 DNA reads as TGCGCCAGCAGCCCCTGGACAGGGGGCACCGGGGAGCTGTTTTTT.

This clone was detected only a few times. The V call is TRBV27, the J call TRBJ2-2; TRBD2 matches 9 bases. V gave up 6 bases and J gave up 6 bases; unmatched junction bases: 5. CDR3 size: 14 residues. Germline lookup yields CDR1 MNHEY and CDR2 SMNVEV (reference sequence). This chain's CDR3 is CASRQREEAGELFF. As DNA, the CDR3 is TGTGCCAGCAGGCAGCGGGAGGAGGCCGGGGAGCTGTTTTTT.

The V gene is TRBV9, the J gene TRBJ2-1; D is unclear. Germline-derived CDR1 and CDR2 are SGDLS and YYNGEE. Trimming pared 4 bases from V and 3 bases from J, leaving 17 bases between. The CDR3 length is 16 residues. The CDR3 bases are TGTGCCAGCAGCCCTCGACCGAAAGTCCTCTACAATGAGCAGTTCTTC. Its protein is CASSPRPKVLYNEQFF.

With regard to this clone: Other DNA sequences from this sample encode an identical CDR3 as well. V and J are TRBV2 and TRBJ2-1; D call uncertain. V was cut by 1 base and J by 3 bases, with 1 base left in between. The CDR3 is 12 residues long. Germline V gives CDR1 SNHLY, CDR2 FYNNEI. Written as DNA, the CDR3 is TGTGCCAGCAGTGAAGTCTACAATGAGCAGTTCTTC. The encoded protein is CASSEVYNEQFF.

The chain carries TRBV27 and TRBJ2-7; D may be TRBD2 (6 bases). The germline CDR1 and CDR2 sequences are MNHEY and SMNVEV (reference sequence). This CDR3 comprises 15 residues. The V gene lost 3 bases and the J gene lost 2 bases, with 14 bases spanning the gap. CDR3 DNA: TGTGCCAGCAGTTTCCGACGGGACTTGACCTACGAGCAGTACTTC. Translated, it gives CASSFRRDLTYEQYF.

This clone is a singleton in its sample. The rearrangement joins TRBV11-2 to TRBJ2-7; 11 bases are shared with TRBD2. J was trimmed by 2 bases and V by 4 bases; bases with no gene match: 13. The germline gives CDR1 SGHAT, CDR2 FQNNGV. CDR3 length: 18 residues. In DNA form, the CDR3 reads TGTGCCAGCAGCTCCCTCATACCGGGACTAGCGGATACCTACGAGCAGTACTTC. Translated: CASSSLIPGLADTYEQYF.

The chain combines TRBV2 with TRBJ2-5, with D possibly matching TRBD2 (7 bases). Germline CDR1 is SNHLY and CDR2 is FYNNEI. Trimming removed 7 bases at V and 5 bases at J, with 14 bases between. This CDR3 contains 13 residues. DNA of the CDR3: TGTGCCAGCATCGGGGGGCGTTGGGAGACCCAGTACTTC. This gives the protein CASIGGRWETQYF.

The genes are TRBV2 and TRBJ1-2, with D hard to call. Germline V gene data show CDR1 as SNHLY and CDR2 as FYNNEI. The CDR3 extends over 13 amino acids. The V gene lost 1 base and the J gene lost 7 bases, with 10 bases spanning the gap. The chain's CDR3 is CASSEGTRPGYTF. DNA for the CDR3: TGTGCCAGCAGTGAAGGGACTAGGCCTGGCTACACCTTC.

CDR3 loop: CASSGSQGALGNEQFF. In DNA form, the CDR3 reads TGTGCCAGCTCGGGATCACAGGGGGCGCTTGGGAATGAGCAGTTCTTC. The chain has TRBV18 and TRBJ2-1; the match to TRBD1 covers 9 bases. V trimming: 6 bases; J trimming: 7 bases; junction bases outside the gene matches: 13. This CDR3 contains 16 residues. Germline CDR1 reads KGHSH; CDR2 reads LQKENI.

The chain joins TRBV27 to TRBJ1-5, with D possibly matching TRBD1 (6 bases). Germline CDR1 is MNHEY and CDR2 is SMNVEV (reference sequence). Deletions cut 3 bases from V and 6 bases from J, with 9 bases between. The CDR3 length is 13 residues. The CDR3 coding sequence is TGTGCCAGCAGTTTGCAGGACAGTCAGCCCCAGCATTTT. This encodes CASSLQDSQPQHF.

The V and J genes are TRBV6-5 and TRBJ2-3, with D tentatively TRBD2 (6 bases). The CDR3 totals 15 residues. Germline V CDR1 and CDR2: MNHEY, SVGAGI. The germline V and J ends were trimmed by 6 bases and 0 bases, with 13 bases remaining between them. Here the CDR3 DNA reads TGTGCCAGCAGACCGATGACTAGTAGCACAGATACGCAGTATTTT. Protein sequence: CASRPMTSSTDTQYF.